This TCR beta chain was captured by sequencing in a study of cytomegalovirus exposure and HLA in healthy donors. Broader study findings: Earlier analysis found most TCR beta V segments productive about 87% or about 30% of the time.

Primers included in the PCR were 60 Vbeta and 13 Jbeta primers. Assay: immunoSEQ multiplex PCR; the TCRdb copy retains only in-frame clones and omits some. The table has 63,000 or so clones, around 80% seen once. A word on this clone: As yet, its antigen is unknown.

Per germline, CDR1 SNHLY and CDR2 FYNNEI. V lost 8 bases to trimming and J lost 8 bases, with 15 bases between them. The length of the CDR3 is 12 residues. Sequencing was carried out using PBMCs. The chain uses TRBV2 and TRBJ1-2; D perhaps matches TRBD1 (6 bases). The receptor was isolated from a woman aged 25 to 39 in good health and CMV-seronegative. The CDR3 region is CASWINRDGYTF. The CDR3, as DNA: TGTGCCAGCTGGATCAACAGGGACGGCTACACCTTC.